This TCR beta chain was retrieved from a study of shared clonotypes between healthy human individuals. With 4 bases removed from V and 2 bases from J, the gap between germline ends came to 16 bases. The CDR3 runs 15 residues. CDR1 is SGHDT and CDR2 is YYEEEE in the germline V gene. Sequencing used immunoSEQ multiplex PCR; TCRdb keeps in-frame clones, though not all of them. The table records some 380,000 clones, roughly 96% of them present only once. This chain connects TRBV5-6 to TRBJ2-7; no firm D call. Sequenced material: memory CD8+ T cells sorted from blood. Subset: CD45RO+ cells pooled with CCR7-negative TemRA cells. The clonotype was recovered from a young man in good health. The CDR3, as DNA: TGTGCCAGCAGCCGCGAGGCGCTAAGTCCCTACGAGCAGTACTTC. This codes for CASSREALSPYEQYF.